Here is one TCR beta chain with its context. The sample belongs to a study of OX40 agonist ivuxolimab in advanced cancers. Study overall: Therapy given before enrollment (anti-PD-1, anti-PD-L1 or anti-CTLA-4) was allowed, and around 41% had some.

The method was immunoSEQ multiplex PCR; TCRdb's version includes in-frame clones alone and lacks a portion of them. This table has under 60,000 clones, around 84% appearing once. Germline loops: CDR1 SGHAT, CDR2 FQNNGV. Germline trimming cut 4 bases from V and 1 base from J; bases unmatched to any gene: 10. CDR3 size: 17 residues. Sample: CD4+ or CD8+ T cells sorted from blood, taken in a trial of the OX40 agonist ivuxolimab. The TCR sequence derives from an adult with an advanced solid tumor such as melanoma, head and neck, liver or kidney cancer. The V gene is TRBV11-2, the J gene TRBJ2-3; 8 nucleotides agree with TRBD2. The CDR3 reads CASSSPVGGVGTDTQYF. CDR3 DNA: TGTGCCAGCAGCTCCCCCGTCGGGGGGGTAGGCACAGATACGCAGTATTTT. Supplemented by reference TRBV11-2 and TRBJ2-3, the full variable domain reads EAGVAQSPRYKIIEKRQSVAFWCNPISGHATLYWYQQILGQGPKLLIQFQNNGVVDDSQLPKDRFSAERLKGVDSTLKIQPAKLEDSAVYLCASSSPVGGVGTDTQYFGPGTRLTVL.